This T cell receptor beta chain was identified during a study of Tregs in tolerant kidney transplant recipients (dated by TCRdb to between 2018 and 2020). With respect to the entire study: The study applied TCRbeta sequencing to find donor-specific regulatory T cells before combined kidney and bone marrow transplantation and then followed those same cells after transplant. TCRbeta repertoire sequencing was used in a few healthy controls to compare several ways of expanding Tregs specific for an allogeneic donor.

Genomic DNA was extracted from sorted cells with the QIAGEN DNeasy Blood and Tissue Kit for TCRbeta CDR3 sequencing. High-throughput TCRbeta CDR3 sequencing, including PCR amplification with bias correction and internal controls, was performed commercially through immunoSEQ. Regarding the original processing steps: Unique productive TCRbeta sequences were defined by CDR3 nucleotide sequence when primers matched and otherwise by CDR3 amino acid sequence together with Vbeta and Jbeta genes. As a correction for sorting error, sequences shared between sorted populations at a frequency ratio of 2:1 or less were discarded, and the remaining shared sequences were assigned to the higher population. A sequence was defined as donor-reactive if the sequence was expanded at least 5-fold in CFSE-low cells compared with unstimulated cells and had a frequency of at least 0.01% in CFSE-low cells. Jensen-Shannon divergence, calculated on the top 100 TCRbeta sequences ranked by frequency, was used to quantify repertoire divergence. When a sample had multiple sequencing runs, each run was corrected for sorting error separately and the runs were then pooled. TCRdb limited this immuneACCESS table to in-frame rearrangements with V and J called. A share of clones is missing; checked studies link under half to unresolved V genes, and the rest is unexplained. The V and J calls and clone size come from that table; D and trimming were worked out from the DNA. Here the sample has roughly 250,000 clones; 80% to 85% occur a single time. Of the sample, 0.5% to 0.65% falls within the top ten clones.

What the work shows at the level of the full study, not this receptor alone: Biological reproducibility was not directly assessed, although technical replication error appeared to be minimal. Expanding Tregs with activated donor B cells appeared to identify the most biologically relevant and donor-specific TCRbeta repertoire. Because the study included only a small number of patients, the results must be confirmed in larger populations and under other immunosuppression protocols.

Trimming leaves V shorter by 4 bases and J shorter by 4 bases, with the junction holding 3 bases beyond the gene matches. The germline V gene encodes CDR1 SGHNT and CDR2 YENEEA. The CDR3 contains 15 residues, cysteine and phenylalanine counted. Just the 45-base CDR3 DNA is kept, in frame starting at base 1. About this clone: No cognate antigen has been identified for it. There are no base qualities to consult, and no much larger clone falls within one base.

Unstimulated Tregs (CD4+CD25+CD127-), CD4+ non-Tregs (CD4+CD25-), CD4 and CD8 cells were FACS-sorted from thawed PBMCs. Healthy control blood was obtained either as purchased buffy coats or from healthy volunteers. Healthy control blood was separated into PBMCs by Ficoll density gradient and cryopreserved, and patient PBMCs were collected both before and after transplant. Recombination joined TRBV11-3 with TRBJ2-1; 11 of the junction bases match TRBD2. The TCR sequence derives from a human donor in good health. The sample consisted of CD4+ T cells from blood. DNA sequence: TGTGCCAGCAGCTCCAGACTAGCGGGGTACAATGAGCAGTTCTTC. Translated, it reads CASSSRLAGYNEQFF. Reference TRBV11-3 and TRBJ2-1 genes cover what lies past the CDR3, so the full variable domain is EAGVVQSPRYKIIEKKQPVAFWCNPISGHNTLYWYLQNLGQGPELLIRYENEEAVDDSQLPKDRFSAERLKGVDSTLKIQPAELGDSAVYLCASSSRLAGYNEQFFGPGTRLTVL.